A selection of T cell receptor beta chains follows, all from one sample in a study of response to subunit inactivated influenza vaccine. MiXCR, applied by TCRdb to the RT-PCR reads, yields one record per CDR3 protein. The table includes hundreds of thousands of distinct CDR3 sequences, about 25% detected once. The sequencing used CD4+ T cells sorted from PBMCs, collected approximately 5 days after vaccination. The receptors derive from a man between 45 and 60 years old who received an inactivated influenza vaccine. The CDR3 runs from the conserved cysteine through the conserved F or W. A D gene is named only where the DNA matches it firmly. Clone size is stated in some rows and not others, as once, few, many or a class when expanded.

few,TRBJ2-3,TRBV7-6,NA,TGTGCCAGCAGCTTAGTTTTAGGAAGCACAGATACGCAGTATTTT,CASSLVLGSTDTQYF
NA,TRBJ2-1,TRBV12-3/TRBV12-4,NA,TGTGCCAGCAGTGGACACTATGAGCAGTTCTTC,CASSGHYEQFF
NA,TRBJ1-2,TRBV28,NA,TGTGCCAGCTACATCGGTTCCGGCTACACCTTC,CASYIGSGYTF
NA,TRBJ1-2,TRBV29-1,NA,TGCAGCGTTGAAGGGGGGGCGGCAGCCTCTTATGGCTACACCTTC,CSVEGGAAASYGYTF
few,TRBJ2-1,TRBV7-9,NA,TGTGCCAGCAGCTCATTCGGGACACTCTCCTACAATGAGCAGTTCTTC,CASSSFGTLSYNEQFF
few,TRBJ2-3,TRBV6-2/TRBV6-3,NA,TGTGCCCACGCTAAAATCCCAGATACGCAGTATTTT,CAHAKIPDTQYF
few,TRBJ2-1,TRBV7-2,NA,TGTGCCAGCAGCTTAGGCCAGGTGACAGGCAATGAGCAGTTCTTC,CASSLGQVTGNEQFF
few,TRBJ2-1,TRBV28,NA,TGTGCCAGCAGTATGGGGCTTAGGGGGGAGCAGTTCTTC,CASSMGLRGEQFF
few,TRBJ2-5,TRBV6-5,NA,TGTGCCAGCAGTTCCAGTTTACTGTCGGGAGTGGGGGAGACCCAGTACTTC,CASSSSLLSGVGETQYF
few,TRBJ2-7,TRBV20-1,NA,TGCAGTGCCACCGGGACTTCCCCCTACGAGCAGTACTTC,CSATGTSPYEQYF
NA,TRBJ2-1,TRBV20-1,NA,TGCAGTGCTCCAGACCCCCGCCCCCCTAGTGGCGAGGTCAATGAGCAGTTCTTC,CSAPDPRPPSGEVNEQFF
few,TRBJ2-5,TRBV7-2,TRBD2,TGTGCCAGCAGCCCCCATAGCGGGGGGGAGACCCAGTACTTC,CASSPHSGGETQYF
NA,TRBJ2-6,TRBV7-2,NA,TGTGCCAGCAGCCCGGGGTACTCTGGGGCCAACGTCCTGACTTTC,CASSPGYSGANVLTF
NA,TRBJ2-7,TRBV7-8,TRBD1,TGTGCCAGCAACATCGACAGGGCCTACGAGCAGTACTTC,CASNIDRAYEQYF
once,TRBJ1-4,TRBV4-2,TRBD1,TGTGCCAGCAGCCATGGTGGGACCGGGACAGGGGAAAAACTGTTTTTT,CASSHGGTGTGEKLFF
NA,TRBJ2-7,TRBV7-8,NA,TGTGCCAGCAGCTTAGCGGTAGGAAACTACGAGCAGTACTTC,CASSLAVGNYEQYF
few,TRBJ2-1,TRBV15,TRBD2,TGTGCCACCAGCAGAGATCGCACTAGCGGGAAGGATGAGCAGTTCTTC,CATSRDRTSGKDEQFF
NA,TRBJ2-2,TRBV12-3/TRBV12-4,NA,TGTGCCAGCAGTTTAACTAGCCCCGGGGAGCTGGTTTTT,CASSLTSPGELVF
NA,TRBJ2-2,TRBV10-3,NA,TGTGCCATCAGTGGGTTTTTGGGCACCGGGGAGCTGTTTTTT,CAISGFLGTGELFF
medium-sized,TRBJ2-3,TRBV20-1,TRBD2,TGCAGTGCCCAACCTAGCGGGGACACAGATACGCAGTATTTT,CSAQPSGDTDTQYF
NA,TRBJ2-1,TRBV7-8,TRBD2,TGTGCCAGCAGCCACCCGGGGGGTGACGGCTACAATGAGCAGTTCTTC,CASSHPGGDGYNEQFF
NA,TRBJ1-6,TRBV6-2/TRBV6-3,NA,TGTGCCAGCAGTTCTTCAGATATAACCCTCCACTTT,CASSSSDITLHF
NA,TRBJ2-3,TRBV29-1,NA,TGCAGCGTTGAAGGGGACTCACACGCAGATACGCAGTATTTT,CSVEGDSHADTQYF
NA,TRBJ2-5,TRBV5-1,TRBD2,TGCGCCAGCAGCCAGACCTCCGGGACTAGCGGGGAGACCCAGTACTTC,CASSQTSGTSGETQYF
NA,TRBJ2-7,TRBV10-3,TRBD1,TGTGCCATCAGTGACCGGGACAGACTCTCCTACGAGCAGTACTTC,CAISDRDRLSYEQYF
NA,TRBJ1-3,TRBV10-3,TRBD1,TGTGCCATCAGCGGGACAGGGCCTGGAAACACCATACATTTT,CAISGTGPGNTIHF
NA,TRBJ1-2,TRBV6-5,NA,TGTGCCAGCAGTTACTCGGGGGGGACGGGCTACACCTTC,CASSYSGGTGYTF
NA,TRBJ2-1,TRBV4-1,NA,TGCGCCAGCAGCCACTGGAGTGGGGGGGCCATGAATGAGCAGTTCTTC,CASSHWSGGAMNEQFF
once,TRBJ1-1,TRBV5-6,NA,TGTGCCAGCAGCCGCAGCGGTCCTGAAGCTTTCTTT,CASSRSGPEAFF
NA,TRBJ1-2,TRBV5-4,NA,TGTGCCAGCAGCCGGGGGGGGCCGCGGGCCGCTCGTCGGGGGTACACCTTC,CASSRGGPRAARRGYTF
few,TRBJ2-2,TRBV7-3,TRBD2,TGTGCCAGCAGCCAACGGCGTCTAGCGGGAGTCGGGGACACCGGGGAGCTGTTTTTT,CASSQRRLAGVGDTGELFF
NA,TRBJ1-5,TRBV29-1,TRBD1,TGCAGCGCTCAGGACAGGGGGAGCAATCAGCCCCAGCATTTT,CSAQDRGSNQPQHF
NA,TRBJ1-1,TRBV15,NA,TGTGCCACCAGCAGAGAACAGGCGAACACTGAAGCTTTCTTT,CATSREQANTEAFF
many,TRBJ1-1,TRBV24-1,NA,TGTGCCACCAGTGGGACGGGAGGGAACACTGAAGCTTTCTTT,CATSGTGGNTEAFF
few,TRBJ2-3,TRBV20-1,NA,TGCAGTGCTAGTTCTCATGCTCGGGGCGGGGGCAGGAATACGCAGTATTTT,CSASSHARGGGRNTQYF
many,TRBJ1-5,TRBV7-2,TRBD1,TGTGCCAGCAGCTTAAGACAGGGAGATCAGCCCCAGCATTTT,CASSLRQGDQPQHF
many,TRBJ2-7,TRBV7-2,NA,TGTGCCAGCAGCCCTAGGGGCAGGCCCCCGACCTACGAGCAGTACTTC,CASSPRGRPPTYEQYF
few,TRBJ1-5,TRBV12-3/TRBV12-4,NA,TGTGCCAGCAGTACCATGACTCAGCCCCAGCATTTT,CASSTMTQPQHF
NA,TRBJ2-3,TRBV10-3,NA,TGTGCCATCAAGGGTCCCTTCGGCGGGGGCACAGATACGCAGTATTTT,CAIKGPFGGGTDTQYF
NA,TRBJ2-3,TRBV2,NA,TGTGCCAGCATCTGGGTCCCCAATTTGACAGATACGCAGTATTTT,CASIWVPNLTDTQYF
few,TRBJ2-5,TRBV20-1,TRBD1,TGCAGTGCTGGGGACAGGGAGACCCAGTACTTC,CSAGDRETQYF
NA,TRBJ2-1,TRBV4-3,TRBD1,TGCGCCAGCAGCCAGGACAGGGGCACGGATTACAATGAGCAGTTCTTC,CASSQDRGTDYNEQFF
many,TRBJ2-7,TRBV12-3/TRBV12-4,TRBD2,TGTGCCAGCAGTTTAGCGCGCCGACTAGCGGGAGACTACGAGCAGTACTTC,CASSLARRLAGDYEQYF
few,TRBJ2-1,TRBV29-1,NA,TGCAGCGTTGCTTCGCAGGGGGGGAATGAGCAGTTCTTC,CSVASQGGNEQFF
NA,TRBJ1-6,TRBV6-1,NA,TGTGCCAGCACCCAGCTCTCCTATAATTCACCCCTCCACTTT,CASTQLSYNSPLHF
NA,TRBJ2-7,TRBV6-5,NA,TGTGCCAGCAGTTACTCCCCGGTCGAGCGTGAAGGACTCTACGAGCAGTACTTC,CASSYSPVEREGLYEQYF
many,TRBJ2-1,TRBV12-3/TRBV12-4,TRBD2,TGTGCCAGCAGTAAGGGACTAGCGGGGGGGTTTAATAATGAGCAGTTCTTC,CASSKGLAGGFNNEQFF
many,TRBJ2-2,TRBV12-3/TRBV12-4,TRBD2,TGTGCCAGCAGCACTAAGCGGGAGGGGGACACCGGGGAGCTGTTTTTT,CASSTKREGDTGELFF
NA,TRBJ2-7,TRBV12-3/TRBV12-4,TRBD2,TGTGCCAGCAGCCGAGCGGGAGGGCGAGAGCAGTACTTC,CASSRAGGREQYF
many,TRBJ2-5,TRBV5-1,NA,TGCGCCAGCAGCTTCCAGGGGAGAGAGACCCAGTACTTC,CASSFQGRETQYF
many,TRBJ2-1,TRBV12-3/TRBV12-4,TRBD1,TGTGCCAGCAGTTTGCCGGGACAGGGGGCCAATGAGCAGTTCTTC,CASSLPGQGANEQFF
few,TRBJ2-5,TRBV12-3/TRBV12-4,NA,TGTGCCAGCAGTTTTCTTGAGGGGAGAGAGACCCAGTACTTC,CASSFLEGRETQYF
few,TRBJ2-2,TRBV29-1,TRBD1,TGCAGCGCCTCGATGACAGGGGTTCCCGGGGAGCTGTTTTTT,CSASMTGVPGELFF
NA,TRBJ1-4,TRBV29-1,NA,TGCAGCGTTGGGAGGGTAGGAGAAAAACTGTTTTTT,CSVGRVGEKLFF
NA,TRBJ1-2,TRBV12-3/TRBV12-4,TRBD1,TGTGCCAGCAGTTCACCGGGACAGGGGGTCGACAGCTATGGCTACACCTTC,CASSSPGQGVDSYGYTF